This TCR beta chain was sequenced during a study of vaccination and CD4 T cells after COVID-19. Study context: Two doses of either BNT162b2 or mRNA-1273 vaccine went to participants.

The CDR3 has 14 amino acids. J was trimmed by 2 bases and V by 8 bases; bases with no gene match: 8. Germline lookup yields CDR1 MNHEY and CDR2 SMNVEV (reference sequence). About this clonotype itself: The antigen is undetermined.

Regarding treatment: 10-day PBMC culture with coronavirus spike peptide pools or control peptides (ViraFEST assay). First, ViraFEST expanded antigen-specific T cells with peptide pools, and next it sequenced the TCRs. PBMCs were cultured at two million per well with approximately 9.4 IU/ml IL-2 and approximately 9.4 ug/ml peptide pools. Sequencing of DNA taken from cultured CD4+ T cells relied on the Oncomine TCR Beta short-read assay. Scientists extracted genomic DNA from CD4+ T cells grown in culture. Each CDR3 protein is one row after TCRdb ran MiXCR on the PCR reads. Of 7,500 to 10,000 distinct CDR3 sequences listed, roughly 60% were seen once; the top ten hold 9.5% to 15%.

The V gene is TRBV27, the J gene TRBJ2-7; 8 nucleotides line up with TRBD1. This receptor was identified in a human donor with COVID-19. The sequences come from cultured CD4+ T cells from blood, collected after SARS-CoV-2 vaccination. CDR3 bases: TGTGCCAGCCACCGACAGGGGCGTCCCTACGAGCAGTACTTC. This encodes CASHRQGRPYEQYF.